This is a list of T cell receptor beta chains from one sample in a study of Graves' ophthalmopathy and Graves' hyperthyroidism. TCRdb re-called the multiplex PCR reads with MiXCR, one entry per CDR3 protein. The table records under 200,000 distinct CDR3 sequences, about 40% of them present only once. Material: peripheral blood. These TCRs come from a woman between 40 and 55 years old with Graves' ophthalmopathy. CDR3s leave out the opening cysteine and the closing phenylalanine or tryptophan. D genes are given only for firm matches.

J gene	V gene	D gene	CDR3 protein
TRBJ1-6	TRBV12-3/TRBV12-4	TRBD1	ASSTGVESPLH
TRBJ2-5	TRBV10-3	-	AISELLETQY
TRBJ1-2	TRBV28	TRBD1	ASVDRVGYGYT
TRBJ1-1	TRBV6-1	-	ASSVPGGNTEAF
TRBJ2-7	TRBV7-2	TRBD2	ASSTSGSSSYEQY
TRBJ2-5	TRBV20-1	-	SARGPWETQY
TRBJ1-5	TRBV12-3/TRBV12-4	-	ASSGGGVERQPQH
TRBJ2-7	TRBV6-5	-	ASSYLLKNEQY
TRBJ1-6	TRBV6-5	-	ASSSPGLNSPLH
TRBJ1-1	TRBV11-2	TRBD1	ASSSQGPGTEAF
TRBJ1-1	TRBV27	TRBD1	ASDGQGRRNTEAF
TRBJ2-5	TRBV11-2	TRBD2	ASSLSSSGGTYQETQY
TRBJ1-1	TRBV6-1	-	ASSEDYRDTEAF
TRBJ2-7	TRBV2	TRBD2	ASSEFYGGGGEQY
TRBJ1-6	TRBV12-3/TRBV12-4	-	ASSLRVWGSYNSPLH
TRBJ1-2	TRBV28	-	ASRTGGGIGYT
TRBJ1-2	TRBV12-3/TRBV12-4	-	ASSQGFGYGYT
TRBJ1-1	TRBV12-3/TRBV12-4	-	ASRPSGAGSTEAF
TRBJ1-1	TRBV11-2	-	ARSGGGALMNTEAF
TRBJ2-5	TRBV28	TRBD2	ASSFSSGNQETQY
TRBJ1-2	TRBV7-8	-	ASSLGTATYGYT
TRBJ1-3	TRBV6-1	TRBD1	ASSTGSDGNTIY
TRBJ2-7	TRBV6-2/TRBV6-3	-	ASSYMSYEQY
TRBJ1-2	TRBV6-1	-	ASGGATNYGYT